This entry concerns a single TCR beta chain. The ends were cut back, 4 bases at V and 4 bases at J, with 7 bases in the middle. The CDR3 has 12 amino acids. Germline-derived CDR1 and CDR2 are SQVTM and ANQGSEA. This specimen comes from a study of control samples from healthy donors and cancer patients. This table comes from immunoSEQ multiplex PCR, and its TCRdb copy is limited to in-frame clones, with some not included. The table shows about 160,000 clones, with under 96% occurring only once. The gene calls are TRBV29-1 and TRBJ2-2; D remains ambiguous. Sequences were obtained from blood. The clonotype was recovered from a woman aged 25-40 years in good health. CDR3 DNA sequence: TGCAGCGTTGCACTTCTCACCGGGGAGCTGTTTTTT. Its translation is CSVALLTGELFF.